This is a list of T cell receptor beta chains from one sample in a study of blood T cell repertoires in COVID-19. TCRdb keeps only in-frame clones here, not all; method: immunoSEQ multiplex PCR. The sample consists of over 250,000 clones, 75% to 90% of them appearing once. What was sequenced was peripheral blood. These receptors were taken from a woman aged 45-60 years with COVID-19, enrolled during active disease. Both conserved end residues are part of each CDR3. The order of the fields is J gene, V gene, CDR3 protein.

j_gene: TRBJ2-1
v_gene: TRBV19
CDR3aa: CATRAGPRGHNEQFF

j_gene: TRBJ2-2
v_gene: TRBV3-1/TRBV3-2
CDR3aa: CASSRGPGSAGELFF

j_gene: TRBJ1-3
v_gene: TRBV21-1
CDR3aa: CASSKGAWGVGNTIYF

j_gene: TRBJ2-1
v_gene: TRBV7-7
CDR3aa: CASSLGLADVNEQFF

j_gene: TRBJ2-2
v_gene: TRBV9
CDR3aa: CASSASATPNTGELFF

j_gene: TRBJ2-7
v_gene: TRBV4-2
CDR3aa: CASAALSGNSYEQYF

j_gene: TRBJ1-5
v_gene: TRBV7-2
CDR3aa: CASSPREGLGNQPQHF

j_gene: TRBJ1-6
v_gene: TRBV3-1/TRBV3-2
CDR3aa: CASSLGQGSSPLHF

j_gene: TRBJ1-1
v_gene: TRBV2
CDR3aa: CASSDNRGNTEAFF

j_gene: TRBJ1-2
v_gene: TRBV3-1/TRBV3-2
CDR3aa: CASSQDRGSGYTF

j_gene: TRBJ2-3
v_gene: TRBV5-1
CDR3aa: CASWRDFTDTQYF

j_gene: TRBJ2-4
v_gene: TRBV6-2/TRBV6-3
CDR3aa: CASSGQGWNIQYF

j_gene: TRBJ2-1
v_gene: TRBV7-9
CDR3aa: CASSLAVAGGPGEQFF

j_gene: TRBJ1-1
v_gene: TRBV11-3
CDR3aa: CASSPRRAMTEAFF

j_gene: TRBJ1-1
v_gene: TRBV28
CDR3aa: CASNYALGGEKNTEAFF

j_gene: TRBJ2-5
v_gene: TRBV5-1
CDR3aa: CASSRKENQETQYF

j_gene: TRBJ1-2
v_gene: TRBV27
CDR3aa: CASRTTGGYGYTF

j_gene: TRBJ2-1
v_gene: TRBV11-3
CDR3aa: CASSYYNNEQFF

j_gene: TRBJ2-2
v_gene: TRBV7-2
CDR3aa: CASSPGLAANTGELFF

j_gene: TRBJ1-5
v_gene: TRBV10-2
CDR3aa: CASSVGARGRHF

j_gene: TRBJ2-6
v_gene: TRBV5-4
CDR3aa: CASSAGGANVLTF

j_gene: TRBJ2-1
v_gene: TRBV4-1
CDR3aa: CASSQAGGKYNEQFF

j_gene: TRBJ2-2
v_gene: TRBV28
CDR3aa: CAAKQGGTGELFF

j_gene: TRBJ2-3
v_gene: TRBV27
CDR3aa: CASSLISGSADTQYF

j_gene: TRBJ1-3
v_gene: TRBV18
CDR3aa: CASSPFPPQQGISGNTIYF

j_gene: TRBJ1-6
v_gene: TRBV30
CDR3aa: CAWSDGNQGPLHF

j_gene: TRBJ1-2
v_gene: TRBV20-1
CDR3aa: CSAEENYGYTF

j_gene: TRBJ2-7
v_gene: TRBV7-7
CDR3aa: CASSLRREGSYEQYF

j_gene: TRBJ2-7
v_gene: TRBV12-3/TRBV12-4
CDR3aa: CASSLEGAIEQYF

j_gene: TRBJ1-1
v_gene: TRBV4-1
CDR3aa: CASSQTGTAAPAIEAFF

j_gene: TRBJ2-3
v_gene: TRBV30
CDR3aa: CAWRRQGVTDTQYF

j_gene: TRBJ1-5
v_gene: TRBV25-1
CDR3aa: CASSDSSNQPQHF

j_gene: TRBJ2-7
v_gene: TRBV7-9
CDR3aa: CASSLDRLAGVRSEQYF

j_gene: TRBJ2-1
v_gene: TRBV29-1
CDR3aa: CSGKTSANEQFF

j_gene: TRBJ2-7
v_gene: TRBV5-8
CDR3aa: CASSLRGYSSGSYEQYF

j_gene: TRBJ1-1
v_gene: TRBV19
CDR3aa: CASSPQTGYLTEAFF

j_gene: TRBJ2-7
v_gene: TRBV10-1
CDR3aa: CASSSGRVSWEQYF

j_gene: TRBJ1-2
v_gene: TRBV4-1
CDR3aa: CASSLRQGSNYGYTF

j_gene: TRBJ2-2
v_gene: TRBV27
CDR3aa: CASRTLANTGELFF

j_gene: TRBJ2-1
v_gene: TRBV3-1/TRBV3-2
CDR3aa: CASSRGLALEQFF

j_gene: TRBJ2-3
v_gene: TRBV5-1
CDR3aa: CASSLKETSTDTQYF

j_gene: TRBJ1-5
v_gene: TRBV11-2
CDR3aa: CASSVTGTDISQPQHF

j_gene: TRBJ2-1
v_gene: TRBV9
CDR3aa: CASSVSGAGYNEQFF